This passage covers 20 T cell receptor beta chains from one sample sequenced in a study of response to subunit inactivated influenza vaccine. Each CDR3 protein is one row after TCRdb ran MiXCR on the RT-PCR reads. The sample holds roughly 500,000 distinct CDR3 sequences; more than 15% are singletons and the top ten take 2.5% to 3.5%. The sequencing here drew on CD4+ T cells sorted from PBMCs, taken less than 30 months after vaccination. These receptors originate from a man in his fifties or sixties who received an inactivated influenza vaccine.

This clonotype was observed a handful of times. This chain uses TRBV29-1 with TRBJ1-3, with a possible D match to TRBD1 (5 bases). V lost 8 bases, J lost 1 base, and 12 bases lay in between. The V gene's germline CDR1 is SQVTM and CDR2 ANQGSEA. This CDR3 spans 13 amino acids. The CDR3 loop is CSLKPGSGNTIYF. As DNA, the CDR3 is TGCAGCCTAAAGCCAGGGTCTGGAAACACCATATATTTT.

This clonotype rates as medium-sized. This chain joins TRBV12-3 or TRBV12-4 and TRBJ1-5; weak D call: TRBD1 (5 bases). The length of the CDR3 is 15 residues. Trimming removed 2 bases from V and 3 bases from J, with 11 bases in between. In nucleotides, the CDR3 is TGTGCCAGCAGTTTACGGACAACTGCCAATCAGCCCCAGCATTTT. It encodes CASSLRTTANQPQHF.

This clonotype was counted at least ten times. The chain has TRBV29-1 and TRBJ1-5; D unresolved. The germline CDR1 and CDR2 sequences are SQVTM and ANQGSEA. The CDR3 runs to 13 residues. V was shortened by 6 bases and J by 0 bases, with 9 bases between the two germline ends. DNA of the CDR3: TGCAGCGTGCAGGAGAATAGCAATCAGCCCCAGCATTTT. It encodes CSVQENSNQPQHF.

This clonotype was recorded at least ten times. CDR3 residues: CASSAGGETQYF. The CDR3 DNA reads TGCGCCAGCAGCGCGGGGGGAGAGACCCAGTACTTC. The gene calls are TRBV5-1 and TRBJ2-5; 8 nucleotides agree with TRBD2. This CDR3 has 12 amino acids. In germline, CDR1 is SGHRS, CDR2 YFSETQ. The ends lost 4 bases at V and 4 bases at J; junction bases unmatched: 0.

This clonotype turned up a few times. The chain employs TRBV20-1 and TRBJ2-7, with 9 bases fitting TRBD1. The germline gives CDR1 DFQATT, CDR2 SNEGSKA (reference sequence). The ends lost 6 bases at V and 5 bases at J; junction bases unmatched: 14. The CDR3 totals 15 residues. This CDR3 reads CSAQLPGQGSNEQYF. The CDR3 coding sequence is TGCAGTGCCCAACTTCCGGGACAGGGTTCTAACGAGCAGTACTTC.

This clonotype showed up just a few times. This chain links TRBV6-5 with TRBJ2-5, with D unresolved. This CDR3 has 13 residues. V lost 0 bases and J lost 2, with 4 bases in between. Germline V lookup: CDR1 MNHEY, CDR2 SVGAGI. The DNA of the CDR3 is TGTGCCAGCAGTTACTCGAGACAAGAGACCCAGTACTTC. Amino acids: CASSYSRQETQYF.

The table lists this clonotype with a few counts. Here the CDR3 DNA reads TGTGCCAGCAGTTACTCTAGCGGGACTTTTGTTCTAGCCAAAAACATTCAGTACTTC. Protein product: CASSYSSGTFVLAKNIQYF. This rearrangement joins TRBV6-2 or TRBV6-3 to TRBJ2-4; 8 bases line up with TRBD2. The CDR3 is 19 amino acids. The V gene end was trimmed by 0 bases and the J gene end by 0 bases; junction bases not matched to a gene: 10. Germline CDR1 and CDR2: MNHEY and SVGEGT.

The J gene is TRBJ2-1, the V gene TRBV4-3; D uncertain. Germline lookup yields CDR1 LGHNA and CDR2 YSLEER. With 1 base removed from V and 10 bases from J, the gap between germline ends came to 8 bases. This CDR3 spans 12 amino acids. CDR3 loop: CASSQGQGEQFF. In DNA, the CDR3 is TGCGCCAGCAGCCAAGGGCAAGGAGAGCAGTTCTTC.

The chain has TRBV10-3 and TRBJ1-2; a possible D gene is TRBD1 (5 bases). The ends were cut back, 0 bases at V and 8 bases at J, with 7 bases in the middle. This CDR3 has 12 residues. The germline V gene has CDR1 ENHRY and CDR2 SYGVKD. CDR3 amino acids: CAISESQGGYTF. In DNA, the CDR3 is TGTGCCATCAGTGAGTCCCAGGGCGGCTACACCTTC.

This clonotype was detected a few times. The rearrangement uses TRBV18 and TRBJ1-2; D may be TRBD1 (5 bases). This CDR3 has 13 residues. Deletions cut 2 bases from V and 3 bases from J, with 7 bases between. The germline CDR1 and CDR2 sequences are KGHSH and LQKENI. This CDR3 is CASSPSGDYGYTF. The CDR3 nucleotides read TGTGCCAGCTCACCATCGGGGGACTATGGCTACACCTTC.

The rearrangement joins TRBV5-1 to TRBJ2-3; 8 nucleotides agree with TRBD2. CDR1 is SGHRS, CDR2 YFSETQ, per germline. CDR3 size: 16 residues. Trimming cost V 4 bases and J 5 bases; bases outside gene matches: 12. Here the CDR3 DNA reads TGCGCCAGCAGCCCCTTCAGCGGGAGATTAGGAGATACGCAGTATTTT. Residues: CASSPFSGRLGDTQYF.

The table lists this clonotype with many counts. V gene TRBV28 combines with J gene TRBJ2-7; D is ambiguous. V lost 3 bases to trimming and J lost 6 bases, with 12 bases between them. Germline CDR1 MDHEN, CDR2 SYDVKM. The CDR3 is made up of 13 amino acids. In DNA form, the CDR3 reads TGTGCCAGCAGTTTTGGTTGGGGTCGCGAGCAGTACTTC. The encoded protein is CASSFGWGREQYF.

Here the CDR3 DNA reads TGCGCCAGCAGCCAAAGCCCCCAAGCGGCCTACGAGCAGTACTTC. Translated, it gives CASSQSPQAAYEQYF. The chain couples TRBV4-3 to TRBJ2-7; D perhaps matches TRBD2 (5 bases). The germline V gene has CDR1 LGHNA and CDR2 YSLEER. The V and J ends lost 2 bases and 2 bases respectively, with 13 bases between them. This CDR3 has 15 residues.

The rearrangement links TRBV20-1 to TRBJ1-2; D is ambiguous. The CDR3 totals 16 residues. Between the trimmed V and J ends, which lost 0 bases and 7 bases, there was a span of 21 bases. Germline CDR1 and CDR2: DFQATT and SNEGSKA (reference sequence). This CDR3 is CSARDRSAGRPLGYTF. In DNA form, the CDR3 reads TGCAGTGCTAGAGACAGATCGGCTGGCAGACCTCTTGGCTACACCTTC.

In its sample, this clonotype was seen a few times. This chain's CDR3 is CASSVGGRLNEKLFF. The CDR3 region has the DNA TGTGCCAGCAGCGTGGGAGGGCGGCTTAATGAAAAACTGTTTTTT. The rearrangement links TRBV9 to TRBJ1-4; unclear D gene. The CDR3 extends over 15 amino acids. The V gene lost 2 bases and the J gene lost 4 bases, with 12 bases spanning the gap. Germline V CDR1 and CDR2: SGDLS, YYNGEE. Combining the CDR3 with reference TRBV9 and TRBJ1-4 gives the whole variable domain DSGVTQTPKHLITATGQRVTLRCSPRSGDLSVYWYQQSLDQGLQFLIQYYNGEERAKGNILERFSAQQFPDLHSELNLSSLELGDSALYFCASSVGGRLNEKLFFGSGTQLSVL.

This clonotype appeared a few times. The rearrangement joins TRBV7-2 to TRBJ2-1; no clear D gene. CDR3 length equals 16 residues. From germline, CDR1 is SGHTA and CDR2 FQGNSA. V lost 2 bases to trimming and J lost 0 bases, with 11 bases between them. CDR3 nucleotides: TGTGCCAGCAGCTTACTCTCGCGGAGCTCCTACAATGAGCAGTTCTTC. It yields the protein CASSLLSRSSYNEQFF.

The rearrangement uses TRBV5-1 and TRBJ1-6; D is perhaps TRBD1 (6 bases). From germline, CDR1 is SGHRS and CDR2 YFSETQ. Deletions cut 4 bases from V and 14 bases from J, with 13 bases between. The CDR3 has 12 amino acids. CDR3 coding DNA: TGCGCCAGCAGCGCCCAGGGGAAGGCCCTCCACTTT. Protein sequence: CASSAQGKALHF.

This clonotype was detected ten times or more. The DNA for the CDR3 is TGCGCCAGCAGCTTAAGGCAGGATCCCTACGAGCAGTACTTC. It translates to CASSLRQDPYEQYF. The chain is built from TRBV5-1 and TRBJ2-7; D call uncertain. The CDR3 spans 14 residues. V was clipped by 2 bases and J by 2 bases, with 11 bases between them. The germline gives CDR1 SGHRS, CDR2 YFSETQ.

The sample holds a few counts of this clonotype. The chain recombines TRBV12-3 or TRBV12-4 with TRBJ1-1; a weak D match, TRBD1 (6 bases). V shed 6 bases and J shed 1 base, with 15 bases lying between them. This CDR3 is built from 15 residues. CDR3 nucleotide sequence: TGTGCCAGCAGGACCCGGGACAAGACGAACACTGAAGCTTTCTTT. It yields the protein CASRTRDKTNTEAFF.

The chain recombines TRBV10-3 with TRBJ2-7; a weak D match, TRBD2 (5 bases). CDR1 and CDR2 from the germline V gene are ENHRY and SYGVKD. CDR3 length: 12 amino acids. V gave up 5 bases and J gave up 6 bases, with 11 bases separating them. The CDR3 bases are TGTGCCATCAGTCCCCGGGAAGGCGAGCAGTACTTC. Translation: CAISPREGEQYF.